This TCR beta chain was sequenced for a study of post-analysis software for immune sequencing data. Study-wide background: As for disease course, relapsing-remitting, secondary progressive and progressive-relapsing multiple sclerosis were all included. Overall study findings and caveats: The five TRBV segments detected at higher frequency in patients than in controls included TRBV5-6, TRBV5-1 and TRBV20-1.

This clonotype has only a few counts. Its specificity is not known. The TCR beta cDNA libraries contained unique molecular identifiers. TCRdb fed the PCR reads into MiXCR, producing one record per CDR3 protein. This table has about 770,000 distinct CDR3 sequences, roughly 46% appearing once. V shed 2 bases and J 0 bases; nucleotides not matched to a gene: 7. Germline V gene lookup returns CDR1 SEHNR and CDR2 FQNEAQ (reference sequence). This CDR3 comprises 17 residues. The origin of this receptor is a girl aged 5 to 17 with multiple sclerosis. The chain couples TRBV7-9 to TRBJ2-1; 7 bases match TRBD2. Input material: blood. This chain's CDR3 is CASSLLAGRPSYNEQFF. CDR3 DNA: TGTGCCAGCAGCTTACTGGCCGGGAGGCCCTCCTACAATGAGCAGTTCTTC.